The present T cell receptor (beta chain) was sequenced within a study of CD8+ T cells in alopecia areata. The sequencing template was cDNA reverse transcribed from extracted RNA. Data came from immunoSEQ multiplex PCR; TCRdb stores just in-frame clones and leaves some out. The repertoire holds some 180,000 clones, with 53% as singletons. This clone turned up a few times. Its target is unknown. Study-level findings and limits: Clonality was higher in lesional than normal scalp, especially in alopecia totalis/universalis.

The V gene lost 5 bases and the J gene lost 1 base, with 3 bases spanning the gap. This CDR3 is 13 amino acids long. CDR1 and CDR2 from the germline V gene are LNHDA and SQIVND (reference sequence). Stated treatment: oral pan-JAK inhibitor, 5-10 mg twice daily. This clonotype was obtained from a human donor with alopecia areata. The chain employs TRBV19 and TRBJ2-6; D gene ambiguous. Sequencing was performed on CD8+ T cells sorted from blood, taken at week 24, from a patient treated with tofacitinib. In DNA, the CDR3 is TGTGCCAGTAGTTTGTCTGGGGCCAACGTCCTGACTTTC. It yields the protein CASSLSGANVLTF. Full variable domain (outside the CDR3, taken from reference TRBV19 and TRBJ2-6): DGGITQSPKYLFRKEGQNVTLSCEQNLNHDAMYWYRQDPGQGLRLIYYSQIVNDFQKGDIAEGYSVSREKKESFPLTVTSAQKNPTAFYLCASSLSGANVLTFGAGSRLTVL.